This T cell receptor beta chain was profiled in a study of cytomegalovirus exposure and HLA in healthy donors. Study summary: Out of fewer than 500 genotyped donors, less than 85% belonged to the Caucasian-associated ancestry cluster. General study findings and limits: One later analysis reportedly identified an Asian-associated ancestry cluster that showed fewer N-insertions than the approximately 700-donor mean. Most of the CMV-associated TCR beta chains (in a later analysis) appeared to be HLA-restricted. Immune exposure information comprised only CMV serostatus.

The CDR3 spans 16 residues. Germline CDR1 and CDR2: SGHRS and YFSETQ. The trim removed 7 bases at V and 5 bases at J, leaving 16 bases unmatched. Use of 60 Vbeta and 13 Jbeta primers characterized the PCR. Sequenced by immunoSEQ multiplex PCR; TCRdb stores in-frame clones only, minus some. Of some 150,000 clones detected, around 80% appear once; the ten largest clones hold approximately 4.5%. This clone was detected only once. Antigen unknown. Sequenced: PBMCs. This TCR was recovered from a man aged 35 to 55 in good health and CMV-seronegative. This chain connects TRBV5-1 to TRBJ2-3; TRBD2 aligns across 7 bases. This CDR3 reads CASSAAGLDVKDTQYF. Here the CDR3 DNA reads TGCGCCAGCTCCGCCGCTGGACTAGATGTTAAAGATACGCAGTATTTT.